The T cell receptor beta chain described here comes from a study of control samples from healthy donors and cancer patients. Produced via immunoSEQ multiplex PCR; TCRdb's table is partial and in-frame only. The sample holds about 220,000 clones, roughly 94% seen once. The CDR3 spans 13 residues. Germline V gene lookup returns CDR1 SQVTM and CDR2 ANQGSEA. The ends lost 8 bases at V and 2 bases at J; junction bases unmatched: 4. The sequence derives from a man aged 45-65 years in good health. Sequences were obtained from blood. V usage is TRBV29-1 and J usage is TRBJ2-1, with TRBD2 matching over 9 bases. Written as DNA, the CDR3 is TGCAGCCTTATAGCGGGGGCCTACAATGAGCAGTTCTTC. Translation: CSLIAGAYNEQFF.